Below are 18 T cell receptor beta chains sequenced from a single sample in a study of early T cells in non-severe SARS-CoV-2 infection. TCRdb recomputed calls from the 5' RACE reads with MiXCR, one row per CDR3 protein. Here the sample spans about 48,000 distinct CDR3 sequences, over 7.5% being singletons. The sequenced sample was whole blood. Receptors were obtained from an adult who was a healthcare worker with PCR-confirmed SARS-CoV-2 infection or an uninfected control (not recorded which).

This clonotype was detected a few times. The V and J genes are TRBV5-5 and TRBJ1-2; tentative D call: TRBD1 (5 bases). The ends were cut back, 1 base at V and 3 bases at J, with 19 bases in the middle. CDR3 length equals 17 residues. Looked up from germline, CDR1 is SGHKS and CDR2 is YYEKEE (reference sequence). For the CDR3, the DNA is TGTGCCAGCAGCTTGAGAAGGGGCGGCATGGGGTACTATGGCTACACCTTC. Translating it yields CASSLRRGGMGYYGYTF.

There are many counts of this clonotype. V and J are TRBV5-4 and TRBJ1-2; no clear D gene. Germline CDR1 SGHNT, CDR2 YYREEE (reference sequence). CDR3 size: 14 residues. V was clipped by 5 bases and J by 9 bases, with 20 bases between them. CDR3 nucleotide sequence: TGTGCCAGCAGTCCTAGCTCGACCGAGAGTAGCTACACCTTC. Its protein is CASSPSSTESSYTF.

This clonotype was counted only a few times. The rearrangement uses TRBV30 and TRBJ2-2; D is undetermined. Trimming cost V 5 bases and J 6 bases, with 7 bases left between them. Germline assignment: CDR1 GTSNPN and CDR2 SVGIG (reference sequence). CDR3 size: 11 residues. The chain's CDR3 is CAWGMAGELFF. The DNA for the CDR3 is TGTGCCTGGGGGATGGCCGGGGAGCTGTTTTTT.

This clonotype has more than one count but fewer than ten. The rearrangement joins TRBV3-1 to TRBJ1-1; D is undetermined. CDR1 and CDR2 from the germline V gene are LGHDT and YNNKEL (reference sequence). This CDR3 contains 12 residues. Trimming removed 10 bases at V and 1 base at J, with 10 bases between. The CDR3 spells CATQEENTEAFF. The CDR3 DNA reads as TGTGCCACCCAGGAGGAGAACACTGAAGCTTTCTTT.

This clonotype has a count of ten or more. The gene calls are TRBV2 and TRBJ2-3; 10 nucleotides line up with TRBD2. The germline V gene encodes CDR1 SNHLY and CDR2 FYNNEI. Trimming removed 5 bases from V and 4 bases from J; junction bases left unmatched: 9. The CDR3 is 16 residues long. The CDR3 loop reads CASSSPAGGPADTQYF. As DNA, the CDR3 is TGTGCCAGCAGTTCCCCAGCGGGAGGGCCTGCAGATACGCAGTATTTT.

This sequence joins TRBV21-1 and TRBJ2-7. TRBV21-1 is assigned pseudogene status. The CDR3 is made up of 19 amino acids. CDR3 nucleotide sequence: TGTGCCAGCAGCAACTCTCTTGAAATAAACAAAGGAAGAACCTACGAGCAGTACTTC. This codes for CASSNSLEINKGRTYEQYF.

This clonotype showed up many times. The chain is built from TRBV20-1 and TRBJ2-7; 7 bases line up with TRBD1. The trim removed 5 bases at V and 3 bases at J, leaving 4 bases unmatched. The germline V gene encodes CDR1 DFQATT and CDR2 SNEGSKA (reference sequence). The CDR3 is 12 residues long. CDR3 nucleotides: TGCAGTGCTCTTCGGGACAGCTACGAGCAGTACTTC. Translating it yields CSALRDSYEQYF.

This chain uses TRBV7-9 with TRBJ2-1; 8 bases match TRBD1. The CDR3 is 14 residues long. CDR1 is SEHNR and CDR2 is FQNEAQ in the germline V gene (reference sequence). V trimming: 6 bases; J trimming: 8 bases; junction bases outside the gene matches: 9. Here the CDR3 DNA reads TGTGCCAGCAGACCGGGACAGGAAGGCTATGAGCAGTTCTTC. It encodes CASRPGQEGYEQFF.

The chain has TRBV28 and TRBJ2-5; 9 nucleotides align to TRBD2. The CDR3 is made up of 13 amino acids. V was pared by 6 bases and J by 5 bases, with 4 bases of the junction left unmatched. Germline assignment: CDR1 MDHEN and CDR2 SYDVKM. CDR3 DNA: TGTGCCAGCAGCCTTAGCGGGAGTGAGACCCAGTACTTC. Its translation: CASSLSGSETQYF. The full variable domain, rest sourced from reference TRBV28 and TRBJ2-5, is DVKVTQSSRYLVKRTGEKVFLECVQDMDHENMFWYRQDPGLGLRLIYFSYDVKMKEKGDIPEGYSVSREKKERFSLILESASTNQTSMYLCASSLSGSETQYFGPGTRLLVL.

The CDR3 DNA reads TGCAGTGCTAGTGGGCGGGAGCCCTACGAGCAGTACTTC. This sequence encodes CSASGREPYEQYF. The chain uses TRBV20-1 and TRBJ2-7; TRBD2 matches 7 bases. CDR1 is DFQATT and CDR2 is SNEGSKA in the germline V gene (reference sequence). V lost 3 bases and J lost 2; bases outside the gene matches: 4. The CDR3 has 13 amino acids.

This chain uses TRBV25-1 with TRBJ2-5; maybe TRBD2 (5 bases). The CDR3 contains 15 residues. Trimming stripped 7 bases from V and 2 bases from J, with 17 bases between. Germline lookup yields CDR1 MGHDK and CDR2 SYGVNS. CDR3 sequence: CASTGTPRGQETQYF. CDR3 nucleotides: TGTGCCAGCACCGGAACCCCCCGCGGGCAAGAGACCCAGTACTTC. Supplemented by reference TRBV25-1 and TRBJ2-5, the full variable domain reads EADIYQTPRYLVIGTGKKITLECSQTMGHDKMYWYQQDPGMELHLIHYSYGVNSTEKGDLSSESTVSRIRTEHFPLTLESARPSHTSQYLCASTGTPRGQETQYFGPGTRLLVL.

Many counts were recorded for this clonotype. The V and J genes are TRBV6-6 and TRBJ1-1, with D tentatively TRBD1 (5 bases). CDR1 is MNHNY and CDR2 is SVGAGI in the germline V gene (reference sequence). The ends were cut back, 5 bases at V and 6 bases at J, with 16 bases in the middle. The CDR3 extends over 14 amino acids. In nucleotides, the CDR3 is TGTGCCAGCAGTCCCCGGAATGGGGGACCTGAAGCTTTCTTT. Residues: CASSPRNGGPEAFF.

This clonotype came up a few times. CDR3 nucleotides: TGCAGCGCCACTAGCGGGAAAAACAATGAGCAGTTCTTC. This encodes CSATSGKNNEQFF. This chain uses TRBV29-1 with TRBJ2-1; TRBD2 agrees at 10 bases. V shed 7 bases, J shed 5 bases, and the junction held 5 bases outside the gene matches. The CDR3 length is 13 residues. From germline, CDR1 is SQVTM and CDR2 ANQGSEA.

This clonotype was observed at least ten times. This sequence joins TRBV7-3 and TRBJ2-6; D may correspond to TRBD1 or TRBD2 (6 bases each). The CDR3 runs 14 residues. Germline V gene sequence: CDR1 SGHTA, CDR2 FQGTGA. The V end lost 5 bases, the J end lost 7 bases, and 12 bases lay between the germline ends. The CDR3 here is CASSPAGHANVLTF. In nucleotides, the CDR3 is TGTGCCAGCAGCCCGGCGGGACATGCCAACGTCCTGACTTTC. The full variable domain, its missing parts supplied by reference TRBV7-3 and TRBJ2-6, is GAGVSQTPSNKVTEKGKYVELRCDPISGHTALYWYRQSLGQGPEFLIYFQGTGAADDSGLPNDRFFAVRPEGSVSTLKIQRTERGDSAVYLCASSPAGHANVLTFGAGSRLTVL.

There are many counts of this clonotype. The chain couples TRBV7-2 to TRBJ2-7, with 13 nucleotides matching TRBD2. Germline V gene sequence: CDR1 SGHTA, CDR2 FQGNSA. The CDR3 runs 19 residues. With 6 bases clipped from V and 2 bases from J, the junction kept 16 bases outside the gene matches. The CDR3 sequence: CASRPDGAITSGRAYEQYF. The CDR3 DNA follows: TGTGCCAGCAGACCAGACGGTGCGATAACTAGCGGGAGGGCCTACGAGCAGTACTTC. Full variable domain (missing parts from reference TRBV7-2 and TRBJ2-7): GAGVSQSPSNKVTEKGKDVELRCDPISGHTALYWYRQSLGQGLEFLIYFQGNSAPDKSGLPSDRFSAERTGGSVSTLTIQRTQQEDSAVYLCASRPDGAITSGRAYEQYFGPGTRLTVT.

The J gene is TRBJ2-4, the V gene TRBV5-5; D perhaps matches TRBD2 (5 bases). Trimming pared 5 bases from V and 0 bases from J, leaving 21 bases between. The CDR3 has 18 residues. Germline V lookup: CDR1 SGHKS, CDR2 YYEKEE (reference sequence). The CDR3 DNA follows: TGTGCCAGCAGTCCCATACCCCCGGGGTCCTCAGCCAAAAACATTCAGTACTTC. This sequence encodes CASSPIPPGSSAKNIQYF.

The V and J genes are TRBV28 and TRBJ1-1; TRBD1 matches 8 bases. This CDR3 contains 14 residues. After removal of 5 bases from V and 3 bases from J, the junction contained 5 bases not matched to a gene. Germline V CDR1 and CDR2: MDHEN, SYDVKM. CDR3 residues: CASSKDRAHTEAFF. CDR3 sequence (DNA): TGTGCCAGCAGTAAGGACAGGGCGCACACTGAAGCTTTCTTT.

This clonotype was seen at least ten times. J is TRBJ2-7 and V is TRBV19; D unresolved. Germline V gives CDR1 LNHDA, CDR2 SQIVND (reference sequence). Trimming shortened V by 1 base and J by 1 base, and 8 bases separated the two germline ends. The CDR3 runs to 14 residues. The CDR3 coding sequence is TGTGCCAGTAGTATAGTATTGGAATCCTACGAGCAGTACTTC. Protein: CASSIVLESYEQYF. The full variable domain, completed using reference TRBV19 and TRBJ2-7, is DGGITQSPKYLFRKEGQNVTLSCEQNLNHDAMYWYRQDPGQGLRLIYYSQIVNDFQKGDIAEGYSVSREKKESFPLTVTSAQKNPTAFYLCASSIVLESYEQYFGPGTRLTVT.